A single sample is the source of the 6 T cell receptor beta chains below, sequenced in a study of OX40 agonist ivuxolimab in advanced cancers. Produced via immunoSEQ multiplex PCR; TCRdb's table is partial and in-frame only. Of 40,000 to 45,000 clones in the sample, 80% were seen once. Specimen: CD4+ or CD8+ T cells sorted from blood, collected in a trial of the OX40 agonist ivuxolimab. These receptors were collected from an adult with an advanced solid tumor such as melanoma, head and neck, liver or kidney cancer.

The CDR3: CASSSRSAGVGNTIYF. The CDR3 nucleotides read TGTGCCAGCAGCTCAAGGTCTGCTGGGGTCGGAAACACCATATATTTT. This chain uses TRBV7-2 with TRBJ1-3; no definite D call. This CDR3 region has 16 residues. Germline lookup yields CDR1 SGHTA and CDR2 FQGNSA. V shed 4 bases and J shed 4 bases, with 17 bases lying between them. The entire variable domain, with the rest obtained from reference TRBV7-2 and TRBJ1-3, is as follows: GAGVSQSPSNKVTEKGKDVELRCDPISGHTALYWYRQSLGQGLEFLIYFQGNSAPDKSGLPSDRFSAERTGGSVSTLTIQRTQQEDSAVYLCASSSRSAGVGNTIYFGEGSWLTVV.

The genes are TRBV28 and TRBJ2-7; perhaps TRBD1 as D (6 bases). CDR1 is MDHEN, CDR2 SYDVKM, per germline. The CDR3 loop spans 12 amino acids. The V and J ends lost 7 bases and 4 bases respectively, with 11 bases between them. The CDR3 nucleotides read TGTGCCAGCACCACAGGGTTGTACGAGCAGTACTTC. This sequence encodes CASTTGLYEQYF.

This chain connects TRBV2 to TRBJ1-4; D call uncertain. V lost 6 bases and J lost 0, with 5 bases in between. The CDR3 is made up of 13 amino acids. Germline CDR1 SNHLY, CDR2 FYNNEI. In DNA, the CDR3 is TGTGCCAGCAGGCGTGCAACTAATGAAAAACTGTTTTTT. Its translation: CASRRATNEKLFF.

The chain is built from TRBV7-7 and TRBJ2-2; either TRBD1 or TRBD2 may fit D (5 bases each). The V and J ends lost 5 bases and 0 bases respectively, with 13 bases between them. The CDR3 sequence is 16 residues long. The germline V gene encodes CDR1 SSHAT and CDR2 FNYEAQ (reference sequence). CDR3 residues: CASSPRGFANTGELFF. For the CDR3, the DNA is TGTGCCAGCAGCCCCCGGGGCTTCGCGAACACCGGGGAGCTGTTTTTT.

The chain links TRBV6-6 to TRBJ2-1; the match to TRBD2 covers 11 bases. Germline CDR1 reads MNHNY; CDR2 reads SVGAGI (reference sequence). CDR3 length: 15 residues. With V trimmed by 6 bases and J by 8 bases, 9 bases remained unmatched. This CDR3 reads CASRTGTSGDDEQFF. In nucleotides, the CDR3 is TGTGCCAGCAGGACCGGGACTAGCGGAGACGATGAGCAGTTCTTC.

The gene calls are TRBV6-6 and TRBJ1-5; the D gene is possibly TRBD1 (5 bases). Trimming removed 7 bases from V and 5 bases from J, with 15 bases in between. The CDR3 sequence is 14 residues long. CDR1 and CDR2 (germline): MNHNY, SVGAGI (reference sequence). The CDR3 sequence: CASTPSGGDQPQHF. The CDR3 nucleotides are TGTGCCAGCACCCCGTCTGGGGGGGATCAGCCCCAGCATTTT.